One sample yielded the 31 T cell receptor gamma chains listed below, sequenced in a study of Vδ1+ human thymocytes. The template was reverse-transcribed extracted RNA. CDR3 amplicons came from multiplex PCR with pooled V-gene forward and constant-region reverse primers. TCRdb reapplied CATT to the multiplex PCR reads. The repertoire includes about 27,000 gamma-chain clones, roughly a fifth of them detected once, and 1.5% to 2% sits in the top ten. Antigens for these TCRs are unknown. General study points: Highly polyclonal TRG and TRD repertoires with Gaussian CDR3 length distributions appeared in thymus.

The sample comprised Vdelta1+ gamma-delta thymocytes from the thymus. Subset denoted: FACS-sorted CD3+ TCRalphabeta- TCRVdelta1+ TCRVdelta2- thymocytes. The receptors come from a boy under two years old who had congenital heart surgery.

This clone was seen only a few times. This chain connects TRGV3 to TRGJ1 or TRGJ2. The CDR3 runs to 10 residues. Germline V lookup: CDR1 VTNTFY, CDR2 YDVSTARD (reference sequence). After removal of 12 bases from V and 3 bases from J, the junction contained 5 bases not matched to a gene. The CDR3 DNA reads as TGTGCCCGGGGTTATTATAAGAAACTCTTT. Its translation: CARGYYKKLF.

This clone has more than one count but fewer than ten. V is TRGV2 and J is TRGJ1 or TRGJ2. The germline CDR1 and CDR2 sequences are EGSNGY and YDSYNSKV. With 0 bases clipped from V and 9 bases from J, the junction kept 11 bases outside the gene matches. CDR3 length equals 14 residues. The CDR3 region is CATWDGLIRRKKLF. The CDR3 nucleotides are TGTGCCACCTGGGACGGGCTCATAAGACGTAAGAAACTCTTT.

This clone turned up a few times. This chain joins TRGV5 and TRGJ1 or TRGJ2. With V trimmed by 0 bases and J by 11 bases, 7 bases remained unmatched. CDR1 is VINAFY, CDR2 YDVSNSKD, per germline. There are 12 residues in the CDR3. The CDR3 loop is CATWDRPRQKLF. The CDR3 region has the DNA TGTGCCACCTGGGACAGGCCTCGACAGAAACTCTTT.

V is TRGV2 and J is TRGJ1 or TRGJ2. V was clipped by 2 bases and J by 4 bases; unmatched bases: 11. There are 15 residues in the CDR3. Per germline, CDR1 EGSNGY and CDR2 YDSYNSKV. CDR3 protein: CATWDATGNYYKKLF. CDR3 bases: TGTGCCACCTGGGACGCCACGGGGAACTATTATAAGAAACTCTTT.

This sequence joins TRGV2 and TRGJ1 or TRGJ2. With 0 bases clipped from V and 12 bases from J, the junction kept 14 bases outside the gene matches. The CDR3 covers 14 residues. Germline lookup yields CDR1 EGSNGY and CDR2 YDSYNSKV. The CDR3 nucleotides are TGTGCCACCTGGGACGGGGCGGGTAAGGGTAGGAAACTCTTT. This encodes CATWDGAGKGRKLF.

The V and J genes are TRGV4 and TRGJ1 or TRGJ2. V dropped 0 bases and J dropped 3; count of bases not matched to a gene: 8. The germline gives CDR1 EGSTGY, CDR2 YDSYTSSV. This CDR3 is built from 15 residues. The DNA for the CDR3 is TGTGCCACCTGGGATGGGCCCTGGATTTATTATAAGAAACTCTTT. This translates into CATWDGPWIYYKKLF.

This sequence joins TRGV5 and TRGJ1 or TRGJ2. This CDR3 has 13 residues. CDR1 is VINAFY, CDR2 YDVSNSKD, per germline. V lost 5 bases, J lost 6 bases, and 10 bases stayed unmatched. The CDR3 protein is CATWGPTGYKKLF. The CDR3 DNA is TGTGCCACCTGGGGACCGACCGGTTATAAGAAACTCTTT.

The V and J genes are TRGV2 and TRGJ1 or TRGJ2. The germline CDR1 and CDR2 sequences are EGSNGY and YDSYNSKV. The length of the CDR3 is 15 residues. Trimming removed 4 bases from V and 5 bases from J; junction bases left unmatched: 14. The CDR3 nucleotides read TGTGCCACCTGGGAATCCCCCCCTTTGGATTATAAGAAACTCTTT. Its translation: CATWESPPLDYKKLF.

The table lists this clone with a few counts. This chain joins TRGV4 and TRGJ1 or TRGJ2. There are 11 residues in the CDR3. Per the germline V gene, CDR1 is EGSTGY and CDR2 is YDSYTSSV. J was trimmed by 10 bases and V by 2 bases; bases with no gene match: 5. Here the CDR3 reads CATWDVVKKLF. DNA of the CDR3: TGTGCCACCTGGGATGTCGTAAAGAAACTCTTT.

This clone turned up a few times. A much larger clonotype is one base distant, so this may be a read error. The rearrangement joins TRGV2 to TRGJ1 or TRGJ2. Trimming took 2 bases from V and 3 from J; bases not matched to a gene: 1. CDR1 is EGSNGY, CDR2 YDSYNSKV, per germline. CDR3 length: 12 amino acids. CDR3: CATWDAYYKKLF. CDR3 DNA: TGTGCCACCTGGGACGCTTATTATAAGAAACTCTTT.

This chain uses TRGV3 with TRGJ1 or TRGJ2. Trimming at V came to 4 bases and at J to 16 bases, leaving 10 bases not matched to a gene. CDR1 is VTNTFY, CDR2 YDVSTARD, per germline (reference sequence). The CDR3 extends over 10 amino acids. CDR3 loop: CATWEYSSLF. Here the CDR3 DNA reads TGTGCCACCTGGGAGTATTCCTCGCTCTTT.

The genes are TRGV9 and TRGJ1 or TRGJ2. The CDR3 length is 14 residues. Germline CDR1 GITISATS, CDR2 ISYDGTV (reference sequence). J was trimmed by 6 bases and V by 2 bases; bases with no gene match: 10. The CDR3 here is CALWEATWGYKKLF. CDR3 sequence (DNA): TGTGCCTTGTGGGAGGCGACTTGGGGTTATAAGAAACTCTTT.

This clone was seen a few times. The chain combines TRGV9 with TRGJ1 or TRGJ2. Germline V gene lookup returns CDR1 GITISATS and CDR2 ISYDGTV (reference sequence). This CDR3 comprises 13 residues. The V gene end was trimmed by 0 bases and the J gene end by 11 bases; junction bases not matched to a gene: 10. Here the CDR3 reads CALWEVHNIEKLF. The DNA for the CDR3 is TGTGCCTTGTGGGAGGTGCATAATATTGAGAAACTCTTT.

This clone was counted between two and nine times. This same CDR3 is encoded by further DNA sequences in the sample. The rearrangement joins TRGV9 to TRGJP. The CDR3 runs 15 residues. With 4 bases clipped from V and 6 bases from J, the junction kept 3 bases outside the gene matches. Germline-derived CDR1 and CDR2 are GITISATS and ISYDGTV (reference sequence). The CDR3 nucleotides read TGTGCCTTGTGGGACCGAGAGTTGGGCAAAAAAATCAAGGTATTT. It is translated as CALWDRELGKKIKVF.

This clone was observed a few times. The V call is TRGV9, the J call TRGJP. V lost 3 bases, J lost 7 bases, and 9 bases stayed unmatched. The CDR3 loop spans 17 amino acids. Germline V CDR1 and CDR2: GITISATS, ISYDGTV (reference sequence). CDR3: CALWESGLELGKKIKVF. The CDR3, as DNA: TGTGCCTTGTGGGAGTCGGGATTGGAGTTGGGCAAAAAAATCAAGGTATTT.

This clone was counted a few times. The rearrangement uses TRGV9 and TRGJ1 or TRGJ2. With V trimmed by 2 bases and J by 2 bases, 6 bases remained unmatched. CDR3 size: 14 residues. Germline CDR1 and CDR2: GITISATS and ISYDGTV (reference sequence). The CDR3 is CALWEAFDYYKKLF. The CDR3, as DNA: TGTGCCTTGTGGGAGGCCTTTGATTATTATAAGAAACTCTTT.

V and J are TRGV5 and TRGJ1 or TRGJ2. J was trimmed by 6 bases and V by 3 bases; bases with no gene match: 8. Germline assignment: CDR1 VINAFY and CDR2 YDVSNSKD. The CDR3 length is 13 residues. The CDR3, as DNA: TGTGCCACCTGGGACGGGCGTCCTTATAAGAAACTCTTT. Translation: CATWDGRPYKKLF.

This clone was found a few times. This CDR3 is also generated by other DNA sequences in the sample. The chain has TRGV9 and TRGJ1 or TRGJ2. The CDR3 is 11 residues long. V lost 5 bases to trimming and J lost 10 bases; unmatched junction nucleotides: 8. CDR1 is GITISATS and CDR2 is ISYDGTV in the germline V gene (reference sequence). CDR3: CALWVGYKKLF. The CDR3 bases are TGTGCCTTGTGGGTCGGATACAAGAAACTCTTT.

A word on this clone: Other DNA sequences in the same sample also yield this CDR3. The J gene is TRGJ1 or TRGJ2, the V gene TRGV9. The CDR3 is made up of 13 amino acids. CDR1 is GITISATS, CDR2 ISYDGTV, per germline (reference sequence). The V and J ends lost 1 base and 7 bases, in that order; junction bases with no gene match: 7. As DNA, the CDR3 is TGTGCCTTGTGGGAGGTCCCTCGGTATAAGAAACTCTTT. Amino acid sequence: CALWEVPRYKKLF.

This clone was seen more than once but under ten times. The rearrangement joins TRGV5 to TRGJ1 or TRGJ2. The CDR3 covers 17 residues. V was clipped by 3 bases and J by 0 bases; unmatched bases: 14. Per the germline V gene, CDR1 is VINAFY and CDR2 is YDVSNSKD. CDR3 residues: CATWDLMPPGNYYKKLF. The CDR3 DNA reads as TGTGCCACCTGGGACCTTATGCCCCCCGGGAATTATTATAAGAAACTCTTT.

This clone was observed a few times. V is TRGV8 and J is TRGJP1. The germline V gene has CDR1 VENAVY and CDR2 YDSYNSRV. V dropped 12 bases and J dropped 0; count of bases not matched to a gene: 7. The CDR3 spans 13 residues. For the CDR3, the DNA is TGTGCCCCAACTGATACCACTGGTTGGTTCAAGATATTT. Its translation: CAPTDTTGWFKIF.

This clone is labeled as medium-sized (0.01 to 0.1%). Other nucleotide sequences in the sample specify the same CDR3. J is TRGJ1 or TRGJ2 and V is TRGV2. This CDR3 spans 14 amino acids. V shed 0 bases and J 0 bases; nucleotides not matched to a gene: 2. CDR1 and CDR2 from the germline V gene are EGSNGY and YDSYNSKV. CDR3 in amino acids: CATWDGLNYYKKLF. The CDR3 nucleotides read TGTGCCACCTGGGACGGGCTGAATTATTATAAGAAACTCTTT.

This clone was detected only a few times. This chain uses TRGV4 with TRGJ1 or TRGJ2. CDR3 length: 14 residues. Germline-derived CDR1 and CDR2 are EGSTGY and YDSYTSSV. Germline trimming cut 2 bases from V and 6 bases from J; bases unmatched to any gene: 10. This chain's CDR3 is CATWDVPSGYKKLF. In nucleotides, the CDR3 is TGTGCCACCTGGGATGTGCCCTCAGGTTATAAGAAACTCTTT.

Note on this clone: Other DNA sequences in the sample encode the same CDR3. The chain employs TRGV9 and TRGJP. Germline loops: CDR1 GITISATS, CDR2 ISYDGTV (reference sequence). V lost 2 bases, J lost 4 bases, and 5 bases stayed unmatched. The CDR3 consists of 17 residues. The CDR3 reads CALWEAKQELGKKIKVF. Here the CDR3 DNA reads TGTGCCTTGTGGGAGGCCAAACAAGAGTTGGGCAAAAAAATCAAGGTATTT.

This clone showed up just a few times. V gene TRGV4 combines with J gene TRGJ1 or TRGJ2. There are 14 residues in the CDR3. The germline V gene encodes CDR1 EGSTGY and CDR2 YDSYTSSV. V was clipped by 0 bases and J by 5 bases; unmatched bases: 7. CDR3 sequence reads: CATWDGRGDYKKLF. CDR3 nucleotides: TGTGCCACCTGGGATGGGCGGGGGGATTATAAGAAACTCTTT.

This clone was seen a handful of times. The chain employs TRGV3 and TRGJ1 or TRGJ2. The germline V gene has CDR1 VTNTFY and CDR2 YDVSTARD (reference sequence). The V segment lost 0 bases and the J segment 10 bases; nucleotides outside the gene matches: 12. The CDR3 is 14 residues long. The DNA for the CDR3 is TGTGCCACCTGGGACAGGCCTTTTCTCCCAAAGAAACTCTTT. This sequence encodes CATWDRPFLPKKLF.

V gene TRGV2 combines with J gene TRGJ1 or TRGJ2. The CDR3 spans 13 residues. Germline CDR1 reads EGSNGY; CDR2 reads YDSYNSKV. V was pared by 0 bases and J by 10 bases, with 9 bases of the junction left unmatched. The CDR3 sequence: CATWDGTSRKKLF. The CDR3 bases are TGTGCCACCTGGGACGGGACCTCCCGGAAGAAACTCTTT.

The chain joins TRGV2 to TRGJ1 or TRGJ2. V gave up 0 bases and J gave up 3 bases; unmatched junction bases: 8. This CDR3 has 15 residues. Germline V gives CDR1 EGSNGY, CDR2 YDSYNSKV. The CDR3 reads CATWDGPSVYYKKLF. In nucleotides, the CDR3 is TGTGCCACCTGGGACGGGCCGTCGGTTTATTATAAGAAACTCTTT.

A word on this clone: A read error may account for a junction end that differs from germline. Other DNA variants within this sample encode the same CDR3. The chain recombines TRGV2 with TRGJ1 or TRGJ2. The CDR3 is made up of 12 amino acids. The germline V gene has CDR1 EGSNGY and CDR2 YDSYNSKV. For the CDR3, the DNA is TGCGCCACCTGGGACGTGGATTATAAGAAACTCTTT. This sequence encodes CATWDVDYKKLF.

The chain uses TRGV3 and TRGJ1 or TRGJ2. This CDR3 is 13 amino acids long. Germline V gene sequence: CDR1 VTNTFY, CDR2 YDVSTARD (reference sequence). V lost 0 bases and J lost 8; bases outside the gene matches: 7. The CDR3 loop is CATWDRHRDKKLF. In DNA, the CDR3 is TGTGCCACCTGGGACAGGCATCGTGATAAGAAACTCTTT.

This clone appeared a few times. J is TRGJ1 or TRGJ2 and V is TRGV9. CDR1 and CDR2 from the germline V gene are GITISATS and ISYDGTV (reference sequence). The CDR3 runs 15 residues. V shed 8 bases and J 2 bases; nucleotides not matched to a gene: 15. The CDR3 region is CALLDLLLDYYKKLF. In nucleotides, the CDR3 is TGTGCCTTGTTGGACTTGTTGTTGGATTATTATAAGAAACTCTTT.